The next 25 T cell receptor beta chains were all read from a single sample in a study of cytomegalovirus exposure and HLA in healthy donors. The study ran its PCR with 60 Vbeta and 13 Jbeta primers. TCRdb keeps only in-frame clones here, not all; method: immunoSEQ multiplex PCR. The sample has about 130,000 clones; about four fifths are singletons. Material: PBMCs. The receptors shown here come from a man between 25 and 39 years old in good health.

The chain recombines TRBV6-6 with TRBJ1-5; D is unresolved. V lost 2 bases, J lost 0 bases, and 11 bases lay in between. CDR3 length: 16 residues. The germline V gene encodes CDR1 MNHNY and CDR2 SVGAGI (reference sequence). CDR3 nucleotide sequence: TGTGCCAGCAGTTACCGCGGATACTCTAGCAATCAGCCCCAGCATTTT. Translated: CASSYRGYSSNQPQHF.

CDR3 amino acids: CASSLPGTLRTEAFF. The CDR3 DNA reads TGTGCCAGCAGTTTACCTGGTACCTTGAGAACTGAAGCTTTCTTT. The chain combines TRBV28 with TRBJ1-1; D gene uncertain. V was clipped by 2 bases and J by 5 bases, with 15 bases between them. The CDR3 loop spans 15 amino acids. Germline CDR1 reads MDHEN; CDR2 reads SYDVKM.

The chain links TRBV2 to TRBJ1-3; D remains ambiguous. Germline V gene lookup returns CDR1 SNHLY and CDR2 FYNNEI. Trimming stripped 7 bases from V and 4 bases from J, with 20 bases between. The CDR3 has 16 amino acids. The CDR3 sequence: CASNEGSGIAGNTIYF. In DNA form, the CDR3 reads TGTGCCAGCAACGAAGGTTCGGGGATTGCCGGAAACACCATATATTTT. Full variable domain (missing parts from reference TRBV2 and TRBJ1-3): EPEVTQTPSHQVTQMGQEVILRCVPISNHLYFYWYRQILGQKVEFLVSFYNNEISEKSEIFDDQFSVERPDGSNFTLKIRSTKLEDSAMYFCASNEGSGIAGNTIYFGEGSWLTVV.

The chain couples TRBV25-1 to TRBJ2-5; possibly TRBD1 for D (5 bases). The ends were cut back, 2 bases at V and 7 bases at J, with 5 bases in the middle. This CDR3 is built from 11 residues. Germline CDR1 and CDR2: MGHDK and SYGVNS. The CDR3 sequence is CASSEQGTQYF. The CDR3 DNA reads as TGTGCCAGCAGTGAACAGGGGACCCAGTACTTC.

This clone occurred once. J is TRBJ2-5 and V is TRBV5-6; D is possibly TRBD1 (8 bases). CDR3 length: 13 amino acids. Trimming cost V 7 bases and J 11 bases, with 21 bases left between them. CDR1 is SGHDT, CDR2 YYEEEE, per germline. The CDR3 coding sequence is TGTGCCAGCGGCTGGGGGGGGACAGGTTTGCAGTACTTC. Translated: CASGWGGTGLQYF. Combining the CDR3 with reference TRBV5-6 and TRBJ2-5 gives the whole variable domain DAGVTQSPTHLIKTRGQQVTLRCSPKSGHDTVSWYQQALGQGPQFIFQYYEEEERQRGNFPDRFSGHQFPNYSSELNVNALLLGDSALYLCASGWGGTGLQYFGPGTRLLVL.

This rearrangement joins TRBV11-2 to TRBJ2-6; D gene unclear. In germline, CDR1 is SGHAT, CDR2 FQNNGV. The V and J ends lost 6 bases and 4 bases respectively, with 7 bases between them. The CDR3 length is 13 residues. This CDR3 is CASRKLGANVLTF. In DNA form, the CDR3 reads TGTGCCAGCAGAAAATTAGGGGCCAACGTCCTGACTTTC.

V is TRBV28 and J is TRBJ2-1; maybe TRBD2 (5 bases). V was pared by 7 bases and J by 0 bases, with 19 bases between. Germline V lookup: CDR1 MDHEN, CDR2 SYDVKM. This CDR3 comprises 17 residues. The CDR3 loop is CASIGVEGWGSYNEQFF. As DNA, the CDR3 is TGTGCCAGCATCGGTGTCGAGGGTTGGGGCTCCTACAATGAGCAGTTCTTC.

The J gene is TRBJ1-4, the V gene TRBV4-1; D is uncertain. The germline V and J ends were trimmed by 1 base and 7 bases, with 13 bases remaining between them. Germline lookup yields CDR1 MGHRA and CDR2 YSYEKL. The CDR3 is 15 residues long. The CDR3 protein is CASSQGRGVSEKLFF. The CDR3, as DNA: TGCGCCAGCAGCCAAGGGAGAGGAGTTAGTGAAAAACTGTTTTTT.

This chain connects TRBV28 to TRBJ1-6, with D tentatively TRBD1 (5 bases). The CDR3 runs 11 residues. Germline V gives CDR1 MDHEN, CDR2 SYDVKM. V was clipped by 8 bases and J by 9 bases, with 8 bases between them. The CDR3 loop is CASQRGSPLHF. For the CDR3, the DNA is TGTGCCAGCCAAAGGGGTTCACCCCTCCACTTT.

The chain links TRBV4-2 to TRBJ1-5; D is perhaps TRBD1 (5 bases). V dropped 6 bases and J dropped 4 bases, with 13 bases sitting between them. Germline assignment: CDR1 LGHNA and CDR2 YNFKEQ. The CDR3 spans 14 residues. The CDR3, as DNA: TGTGCCAGCAGGGGGAGGGGAAATAATCAGCCCCAGCATTTT. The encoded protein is CASRGRGNNQPQHF.

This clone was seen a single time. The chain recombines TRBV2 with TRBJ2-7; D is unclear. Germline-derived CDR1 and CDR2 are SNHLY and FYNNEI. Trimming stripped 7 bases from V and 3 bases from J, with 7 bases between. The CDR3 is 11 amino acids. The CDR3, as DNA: TGTGCCAGCAAAGACAACTACGAGCAGTACTTC. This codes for CASKDNYEQYF.

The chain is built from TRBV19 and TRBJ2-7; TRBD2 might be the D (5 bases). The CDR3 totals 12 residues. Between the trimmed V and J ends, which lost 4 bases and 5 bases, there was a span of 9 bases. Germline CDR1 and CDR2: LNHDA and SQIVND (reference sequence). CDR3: CASSTPGDEQYF. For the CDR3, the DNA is TGTGCCAGTAGTACCCCCGGGGACGAGCAGTACTTC.

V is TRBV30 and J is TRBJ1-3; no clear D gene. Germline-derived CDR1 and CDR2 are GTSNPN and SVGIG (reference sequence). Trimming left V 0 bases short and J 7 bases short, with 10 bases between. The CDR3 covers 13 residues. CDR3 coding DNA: TGTGCCTGGAGTGTACTTTCGCCCAACACCATATATTTT. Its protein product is CAWSVLSPNTIYF.

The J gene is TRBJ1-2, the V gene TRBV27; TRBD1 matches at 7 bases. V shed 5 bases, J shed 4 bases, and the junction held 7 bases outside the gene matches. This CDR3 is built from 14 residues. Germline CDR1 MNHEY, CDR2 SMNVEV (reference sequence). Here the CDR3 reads CASSLTRDSYGYTF. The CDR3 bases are TGTGCCAGCAGTCTCACCCGGGACAGCTATGGCTACACCTTC.

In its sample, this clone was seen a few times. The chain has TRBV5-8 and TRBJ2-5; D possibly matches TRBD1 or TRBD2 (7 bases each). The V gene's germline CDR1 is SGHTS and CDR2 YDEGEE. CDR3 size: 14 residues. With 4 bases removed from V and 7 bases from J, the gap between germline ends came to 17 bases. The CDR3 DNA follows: TGTGCCAGCAGCCTGGGAGGGGGCCGTGGGACCCAGTACTTC. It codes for CASSLGGGRGTQYF.

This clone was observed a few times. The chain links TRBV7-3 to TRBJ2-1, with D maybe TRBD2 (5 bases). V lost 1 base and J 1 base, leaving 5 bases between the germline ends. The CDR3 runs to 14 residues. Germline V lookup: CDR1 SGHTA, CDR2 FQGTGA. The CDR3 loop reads CASSLRGSYNEQFF. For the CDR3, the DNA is TGTGCCAGCAGCTTAAGAGGGTCCTACAATGAGCAGTTCTTC. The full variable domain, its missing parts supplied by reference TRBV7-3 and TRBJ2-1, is GAGVSQTPSNKVTEKGKYVELRCDPISGHTALYWYRQSLGQGPEFLIYFQGTGAADDSGLPNDRFFAVRPEGSVSTLKIQRTERGDSAVYLCASSLRGSYNEQFFGPGTRLTVL.

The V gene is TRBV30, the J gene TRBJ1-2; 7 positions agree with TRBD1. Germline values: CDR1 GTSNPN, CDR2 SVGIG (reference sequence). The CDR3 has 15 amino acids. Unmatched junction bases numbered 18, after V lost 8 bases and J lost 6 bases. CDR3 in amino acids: CASLVWQGERNGYTF. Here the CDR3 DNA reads TGTGCCAGCTTGGTCTGGCAGGGGGAAAGGAATGGCTACACCTTC.

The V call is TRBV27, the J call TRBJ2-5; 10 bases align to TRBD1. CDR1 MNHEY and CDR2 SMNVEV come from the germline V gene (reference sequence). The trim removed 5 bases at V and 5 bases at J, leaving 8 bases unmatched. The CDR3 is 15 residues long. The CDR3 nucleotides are TGTGCCAGCAGTCCCCGACAGGGGGCGGTGGAGACCCAGTACTTC. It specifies CASSPRQGAVETQYF.

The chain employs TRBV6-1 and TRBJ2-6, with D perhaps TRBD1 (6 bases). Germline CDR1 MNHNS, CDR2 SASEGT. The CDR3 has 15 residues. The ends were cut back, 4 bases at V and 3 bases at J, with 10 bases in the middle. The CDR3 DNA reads TGTGCCAGCAGTGTCGGGACACTTGGGGCCAACGTCCTGACTTTC. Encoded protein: CASSVGTLGANVLTF.

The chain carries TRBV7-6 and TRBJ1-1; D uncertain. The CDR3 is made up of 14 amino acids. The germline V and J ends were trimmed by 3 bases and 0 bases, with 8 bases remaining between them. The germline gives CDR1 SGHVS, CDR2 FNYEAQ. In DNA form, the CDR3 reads TGTGCCAGCAGCTTCGGCGACATGAACACTGAAGCTTTCTTT. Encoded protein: CASSFGDMNTEAFF.

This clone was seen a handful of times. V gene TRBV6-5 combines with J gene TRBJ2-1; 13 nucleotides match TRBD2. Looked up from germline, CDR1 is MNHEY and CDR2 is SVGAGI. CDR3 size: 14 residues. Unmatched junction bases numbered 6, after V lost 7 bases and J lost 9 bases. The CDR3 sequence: CASKPGLAGTEQFF. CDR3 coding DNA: TGTGCCAGCAAACCGGGACTAGCGGGGACTGAGCAGTTCTTC.

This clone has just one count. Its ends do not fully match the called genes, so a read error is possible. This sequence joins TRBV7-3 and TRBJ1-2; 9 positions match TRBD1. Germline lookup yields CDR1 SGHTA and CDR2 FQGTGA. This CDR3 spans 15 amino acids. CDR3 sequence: CASSLTGGGSYGYTF. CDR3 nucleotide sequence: TGTGCCAGCAGCCTAACAGGGGGCGGATCGTATGGCTACACCTTC.

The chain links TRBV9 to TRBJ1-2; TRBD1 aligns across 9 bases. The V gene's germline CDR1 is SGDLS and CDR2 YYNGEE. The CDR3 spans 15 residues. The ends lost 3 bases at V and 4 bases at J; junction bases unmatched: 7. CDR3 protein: CASSAGQGIRYGYTF. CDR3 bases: TGTGCCAGCAGCGCGGGACAGGGAATTCGCTATGGCTACACCTTC.

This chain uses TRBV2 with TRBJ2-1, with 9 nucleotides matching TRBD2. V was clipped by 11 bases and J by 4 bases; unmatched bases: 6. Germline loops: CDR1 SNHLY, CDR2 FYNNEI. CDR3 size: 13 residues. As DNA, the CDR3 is TGTGCCGGACAGCGGGAGGTGTACAATGAGCAGTTCTTC. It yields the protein CAGQREVYNEQFF. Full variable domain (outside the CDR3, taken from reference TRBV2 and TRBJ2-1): EPEVTQTPSHQVTQMGQEVILRCVPISNHLYFYWYRQILGQKVEFLVSFYNNEISEKSEIFDDQFSVERPDGSNFTLKIRSTKLEDSAMYFCAGQREVYNEQFFGPGTRLTVL.

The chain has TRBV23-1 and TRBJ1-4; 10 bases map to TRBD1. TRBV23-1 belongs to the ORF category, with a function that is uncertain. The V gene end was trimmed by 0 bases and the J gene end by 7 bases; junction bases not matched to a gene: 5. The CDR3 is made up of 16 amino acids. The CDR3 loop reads CASSQSRTGGTEKLFF. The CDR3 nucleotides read TGCGCCAGCAGTCAATCGCGGACAGGGGGGACTGAAAAACTGTTTTTT.